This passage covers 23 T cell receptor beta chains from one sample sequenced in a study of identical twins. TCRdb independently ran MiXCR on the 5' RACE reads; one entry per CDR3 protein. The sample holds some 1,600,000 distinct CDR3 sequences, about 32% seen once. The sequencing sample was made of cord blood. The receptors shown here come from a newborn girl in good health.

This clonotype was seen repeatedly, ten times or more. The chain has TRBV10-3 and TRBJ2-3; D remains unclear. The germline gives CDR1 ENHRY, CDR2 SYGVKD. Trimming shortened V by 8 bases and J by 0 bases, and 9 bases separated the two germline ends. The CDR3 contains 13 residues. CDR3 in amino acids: CAIQLDSTDTQYF. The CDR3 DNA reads TGTGCCATCCAACTGGACAGCACAGATACGCAGTATTTT.

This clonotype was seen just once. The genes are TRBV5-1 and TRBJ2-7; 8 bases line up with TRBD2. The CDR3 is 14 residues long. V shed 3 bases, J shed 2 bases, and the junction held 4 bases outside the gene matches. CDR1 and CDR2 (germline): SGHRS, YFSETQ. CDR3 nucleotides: TGCGCCAGCAGCTCCGGGGGGGCACCCTACGAGCAGTACTTC. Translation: CASSSGGAPYEQYF.

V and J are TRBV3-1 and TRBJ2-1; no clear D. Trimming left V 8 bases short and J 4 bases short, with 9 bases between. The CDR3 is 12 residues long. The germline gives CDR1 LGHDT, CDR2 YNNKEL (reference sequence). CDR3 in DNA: TGTGCCAGCGGCTGGCGTTACAATGAGCAGTTCTTC. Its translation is CASGWRYNEQFF.

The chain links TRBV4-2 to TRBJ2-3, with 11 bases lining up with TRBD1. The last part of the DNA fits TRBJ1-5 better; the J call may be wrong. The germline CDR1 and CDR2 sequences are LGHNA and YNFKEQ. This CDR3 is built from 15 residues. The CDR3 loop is CASSHWDRGTDTQHF. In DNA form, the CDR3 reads TGTGCCAGCAGCCACTGGGACAGGGGGACAGATACGCAGCATTTT.

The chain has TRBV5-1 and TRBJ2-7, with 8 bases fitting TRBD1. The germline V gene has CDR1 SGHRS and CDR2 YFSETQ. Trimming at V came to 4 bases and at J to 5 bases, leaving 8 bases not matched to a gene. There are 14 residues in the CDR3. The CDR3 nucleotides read TGCGCCAGCAGCCGCCGGACAGGGAGCAACGAGCAGTACTTC. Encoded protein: CASSRRTGSNEQYF. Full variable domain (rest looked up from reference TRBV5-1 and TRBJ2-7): KAGVTQTPRYLIKTRGQQVTLSCSPISGHRSVSWYQQTPGQGLQFLFEYFSETQRNKGNFPGRFSGRQFSNSRSEMNVSTLELGDSALYLCASSRRTGSNEQYFGPGTRLTVT.

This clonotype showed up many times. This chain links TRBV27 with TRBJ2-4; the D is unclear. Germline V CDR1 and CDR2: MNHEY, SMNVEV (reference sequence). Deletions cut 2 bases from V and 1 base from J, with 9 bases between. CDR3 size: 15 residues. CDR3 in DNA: TGTGCCAGCAGTTTAACCAGCCCCGCCAAAAACATTCAGTACTTC. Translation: CASSLTSPAKNIQYF.

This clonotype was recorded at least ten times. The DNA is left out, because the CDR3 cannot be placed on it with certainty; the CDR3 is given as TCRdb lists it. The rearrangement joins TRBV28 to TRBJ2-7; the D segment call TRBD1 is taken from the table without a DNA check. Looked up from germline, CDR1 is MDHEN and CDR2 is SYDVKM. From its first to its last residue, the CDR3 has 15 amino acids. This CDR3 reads CASSTSSTGKKTQYF.

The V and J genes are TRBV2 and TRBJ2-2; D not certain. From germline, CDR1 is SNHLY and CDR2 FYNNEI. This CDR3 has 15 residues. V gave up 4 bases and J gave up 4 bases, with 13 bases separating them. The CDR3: CASSGPTPGTGELFF. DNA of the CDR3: TGTGCCAGCAGTGGCCCAACCCCGGGCACCGGGGAGCTGTTTTTT.

The CDR3 sequence: CASSLAGGGNPPLHF. The CDR3 DNA follows: TGCGCCAGCAGCTTGGCCGGGGGAGGGAATCCACCCCTCCACTTT. This sequence joins TRBV5-1 and TRBJ1-6; TRBD1 might be the D (5 bases). The CDR3 covers 15 residues. V gave up 0 bases and J gave up 11 bases, with 15 bases separating them. Germline CDR1 reads SGHRS; CDR2 reads YFSETQ.

This chain's CDR3 is CASRWRLAGNNEQYF. CDR3 DNA: TGTGCCAGCAGGTGGAGACTAGCGGGCAACAATGAGCAGTACTTC. V and J are TRBV4-2 and TRBJ2-5, with TRBD2 matching over 10 bases. The germline V gene encodes CDR1 LGHNA and CDR2 YNFKEQ. This CDR3 region has 15 residues. J was trimmed by 11 bases and V by 6 bases; bases with no gene match: 15.

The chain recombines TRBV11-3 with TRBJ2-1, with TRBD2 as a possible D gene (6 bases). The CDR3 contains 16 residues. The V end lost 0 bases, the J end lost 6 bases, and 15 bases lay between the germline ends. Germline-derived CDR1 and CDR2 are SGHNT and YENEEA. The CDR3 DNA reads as TGTGCCAGCAGCTTAGACTCTAGCGTTAGTGGCAATGAGCAGTTCTTC. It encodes CASSLDSSVSGNEQFF. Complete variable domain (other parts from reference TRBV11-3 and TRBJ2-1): EAGVVQSPRYKIIEKKQPVAFWCNPISGHNTLYWYLQNLGQGPELLIRYENEEAVDDSQLPKDRFSAERLKGVDSTLKIQPAELGDSAVYLCASSLDSSVSGNEQFFGPGTRLTVL.

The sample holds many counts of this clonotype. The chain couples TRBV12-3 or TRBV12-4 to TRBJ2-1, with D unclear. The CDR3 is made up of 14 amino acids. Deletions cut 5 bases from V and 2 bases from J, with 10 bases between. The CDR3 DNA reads TGTGCCAGCAGTCCCGGAAGGGCCTACAATGAGCAGTTCTTC. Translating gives CASSPGRAYNEQFF.

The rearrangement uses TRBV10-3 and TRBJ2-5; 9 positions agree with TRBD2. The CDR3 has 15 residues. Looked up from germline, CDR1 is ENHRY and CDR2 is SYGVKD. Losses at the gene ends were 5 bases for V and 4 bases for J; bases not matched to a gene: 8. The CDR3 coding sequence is TGTGCCATCAGTTTGCGGGGGGGCGATTTAGAGACCCAGTACTTC. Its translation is CAISLRGGDLETQYF.

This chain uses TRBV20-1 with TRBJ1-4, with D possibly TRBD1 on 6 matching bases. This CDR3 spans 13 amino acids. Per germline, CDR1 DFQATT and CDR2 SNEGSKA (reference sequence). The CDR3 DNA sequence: TGCAGCCCACAGGGTCCTAGGAATGAAAAACTGTTTTTT. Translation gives CSPQGPRNEKLFF.

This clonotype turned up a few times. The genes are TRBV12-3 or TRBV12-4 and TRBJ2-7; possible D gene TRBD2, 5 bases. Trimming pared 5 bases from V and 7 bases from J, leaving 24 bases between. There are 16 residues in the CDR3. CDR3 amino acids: CASSLVARSSYNEQYF. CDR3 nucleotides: TGTGCCAGCAGTCTAGTAGCGCGAAGCTCCTACAATGAGCAGTACTTC.

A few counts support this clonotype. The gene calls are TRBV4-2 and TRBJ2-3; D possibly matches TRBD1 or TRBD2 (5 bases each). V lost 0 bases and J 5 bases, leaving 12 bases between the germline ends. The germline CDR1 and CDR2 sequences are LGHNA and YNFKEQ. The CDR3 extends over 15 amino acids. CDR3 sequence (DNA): TGTGCCAGCAGCCAAGACCTGGGGGTGAAAGATACGCAGTATTTT. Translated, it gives CASSQDLGVKDTQYF.

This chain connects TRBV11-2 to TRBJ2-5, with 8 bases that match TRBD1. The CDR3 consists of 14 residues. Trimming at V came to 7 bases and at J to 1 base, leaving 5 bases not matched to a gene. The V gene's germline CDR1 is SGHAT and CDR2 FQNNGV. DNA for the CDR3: TGTGCCAGCATCCCAACAGGGGGCCAAGAGACCCAGTACTTC. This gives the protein CASIPTGGQETQYF.

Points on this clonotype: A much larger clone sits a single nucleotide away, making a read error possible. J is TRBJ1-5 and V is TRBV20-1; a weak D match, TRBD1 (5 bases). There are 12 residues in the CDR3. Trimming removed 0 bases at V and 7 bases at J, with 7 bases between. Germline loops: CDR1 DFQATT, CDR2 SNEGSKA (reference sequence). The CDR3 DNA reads TGCAGTGCTAGAGATGGGGCGCAGCCCCAGCATTTT. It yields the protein CSARDGAQPQHF.

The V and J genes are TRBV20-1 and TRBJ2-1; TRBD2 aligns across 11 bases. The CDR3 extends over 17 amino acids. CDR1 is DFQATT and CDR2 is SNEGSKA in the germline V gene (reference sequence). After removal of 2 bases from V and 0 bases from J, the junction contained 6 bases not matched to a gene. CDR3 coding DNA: TGCAGTGCTAGATCGGTAGCGGGGGGGCGCTCCTACAATGAGCAGTTCTTC. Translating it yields CSARSVAGGRSYNEQFF.

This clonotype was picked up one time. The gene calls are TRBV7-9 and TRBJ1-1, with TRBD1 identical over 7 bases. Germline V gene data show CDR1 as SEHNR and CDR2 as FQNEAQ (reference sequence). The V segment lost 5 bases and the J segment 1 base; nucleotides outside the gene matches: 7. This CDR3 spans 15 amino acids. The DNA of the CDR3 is TGTGCCAGCAGCCAACGACGACAGGGGAACACTGAAGCTTTCTTT. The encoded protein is CASSQRRQGNTEAFF.

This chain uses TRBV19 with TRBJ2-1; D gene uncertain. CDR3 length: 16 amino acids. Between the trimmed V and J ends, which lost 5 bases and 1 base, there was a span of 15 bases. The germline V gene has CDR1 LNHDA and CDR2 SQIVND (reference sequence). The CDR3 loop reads CASSPLLLGSYNEQFF. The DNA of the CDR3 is TGTGCCAGTAGTCCGCTATTACTTGGGTCCTACAATGAGCAGTTCTTC.

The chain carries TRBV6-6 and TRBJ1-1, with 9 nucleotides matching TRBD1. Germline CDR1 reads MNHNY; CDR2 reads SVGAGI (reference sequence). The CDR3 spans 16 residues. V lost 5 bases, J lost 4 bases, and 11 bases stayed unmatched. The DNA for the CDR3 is TGTGCCAGCAGTAGGGATCCGGGACAGGGCGGCACTGAAGCTTTCTTT. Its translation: CASSRDPGQGGTEAFF.

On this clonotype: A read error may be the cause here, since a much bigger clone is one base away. CDR3 nucleotides: TGTGCCGGCAGTGACAATCAGCCCCAGCATTTT. Translated: CAGSDNQPQHF. The chain has TRBV6-1 and TRBJ1-5; D is ambiguous. There are 11 residues in the CDR3. Looked up from germline, CDR1 is MNHNS and CDR2 is SASEGT.